The 22 T cell receptor beta chains given below trace back to one sample, sequenced in a study of cytotoxic CD8 clonotypes in ibrutinib-treated CLL. Method: immunoSEQ multiplex PCR; TCRdb's copy keeps in-frame clones and lacks some. The data hold about 29,000 clones, with 75% to 80% observed a single time. The sequenced sample was PBMCs, obtained after 36 months of ibrutinib treatment. Source of these receptors: a human donor with chronic lymphocytic leukemia.

This clone has more than one count but fewer than ten. This chain uses TRBV18 with TRBJ2-2; D tentatively reads TRBD1 or TRBD2 (5 bases each). This CDR3 spans 16 amino acids. Trimming shortened V by 2 bases and J by 0 bases, and 10 bases separated the two germline ends. The germline CDR1 and CDR2 sequences are KGHSH and LQKENI. In nucleotides, the CDR3 is TGTGCCAGCTCACCAACCGGGGCGTCGAACACCGGGGAGCTGTTTTTT. The encoded protein is CASSPTGASNTGELFF.

This clone was counted only a few times. The V gene is TRBV6-6, the J gene TRBJ1-1; D is possibly TRBD1 (6 bases). V dropped 6 bases and J dropped 1 base, with 12 bases sitting between them. The CDR3 is made up of 14 amino acids. Germline values: CDR1 MNHNY, CDR2 SVGAGI (reference sequence). CDR3: CASRETGGNTEAFF. The CDR3 DNA is TGTGCCAGCAGGGAGACAGGTGGGAACACTGAAGCTTTCTTT.

V is TRBV5-1 and J is TRBJ1-1; D not resolved. The CDR3 totals 13 residues. The V gene lost 4 bases and the J gene lost 1 base, with 8 bases spanning the gap. From germline, CDR1 is SGHRS and CDR2 YFSETQ. CDR3 in DNA: TGCGCCAGCAGCACCGGTACGAACACTGAAGCTTTCTTT. Its translation is CASSTGTNTEAFF.

This chain uses TRBV5-6 with TRBJ1-4; the D is unclear. This CDR3 contains 15 residues. Trimming took off 4 bases at V and 7 bases at J, with 17 bases between the two ends. In germline, CDR1 is SGHDT, CDR2 YYEEEE. The CDR3, as DNA: TGTGCCAGCAGCCCGGACGGCAATCCTCGTGAAAAACTGTTTTTT. Translating it yields CASSPDGNPREKLFF.

The chain has TRBV19 and TRBJ1-2; D is unresolved. The CDR3 is 12 amino acids. Germline CDR1 reads LNHDA; CDR2 reads SQIVND (reference sequence). The V gene lost 4 bases and the J gene lost 5 bases, with 8 bases spanning the gap. The CDR3 sequence: CASSNGEYGYTF. The CDR3, as DNA: TGTGCCAGTAGTAATGGGGAGTATGGCTACACCTTC.

The chain recombines TRBV5-1 with TRBJ2-2, with TRBD2 identical over 7 bases. The V gene end was trimmed by 4 bases and the J gene end by 6 bases; junction bases not matched to a gene: 3. Looked up from germline, CDR1 is SGHRS and CDR2 is YFSETQ. This CDR3 region has 13 residues. CDR3 coding DNA: TGCGCCAGCAGCCTGGGAGGGGCCGGGGAGCTGTTTTTT. Protein: CASSLGGAGELFF.

The chain couples TRBV27 to TRBJ1-1; no reliable D call. The V end was cut by 5 bases, the J end by 0 bases, with 7 bases between. This CDR3 contains 13 residues. Germline CDR1 is MNHEY and CDR2 is SMNVEV (reference sequence). CDR3: CASSIGLNTEAFF. The DNA for the CDR3 is TGTGCCAGCAGTATTGGACTGAACACTGAAGCTTTCTTT.

The table lists this clone with a few counts. The chain is built from TRBV4-1 and TRBJ1-2; D perhaps matches TRBD1 (6 bases). The CDR3 totals 17 residues. Germline assignment: CDR1 MGHRA and CDR2 YSYEKL. With 0 bases removed from V and 2 bases from J, the gap between germline ends came to 16 bases. CDR3 in amino acids: CASSQDPTTGTNYGYTF. The CDR3 DNA follows: TGCGCCAGCAGCCAAGACCCCACGACAGGAACCAACTATGGCTACACCTTC.

This clone was counted only a few times. The rearrangement joins TRBV9 to TRBJ1-2, with D maybe TRBD1 (5 bases). Germline-derived CDR1 and CDR2 are SGDLS and YYNGEE. The CDR3 consists of 12 residues. Trimming shortened V by 7 bases and J by 2 bases, and 9 bases separated the two germline ends. The CDR3 protein is CASGRGNYGYTF. The CDR3 nucleotides are TGTGCCAGCGGCCGGGGGAACTATGGCTACACCTTC.

V gene TRBV2 combines with J gene TRBJ2-2; D unresolved. This CDR3 spans 14 amino acids. V was clipped by 8 bases and J by 7 bases, with 17 bases between them. Looked up from germline, CDR1 is SNHLY and CDR2 is FYNNEI. CDR3 in amino acids: CASESAYPGGELFF. The CDR3 DNA reads TGTGCCAGCGAATCGGCTTACCCCGGCGGGGAGCTGTTTTTT.

The chain carries TRBV5-4 and TRBJ1-5; 8 positions agree with TRBD1. CDR3 length: 15 amino acids. The germline V gene has CDR1 SGHNT and CDR2 YYREEE (reference sequence). V shed 0 bases, J shed 3 bases, and the junction held 2 bases outside the gene matches. The CDR3 DNA follows: TGTGCCAGCAGCTTGGGGACAGGGATCAATCAGCCCCAGCATTTT. Translated: CASSLGTGINQPQHF.

The J gene is TRBJ2-7, the V gene TRBV7-9; perhaps TRBD2 as D (5 bases). Per germline, CDR1 SEHNR and CDR2 FQNEAQ (reference sequence). This CDR3 contains 11 residues. V was pared by 7 bases and J by 3 bases, with 7 bases between. CDR3 in DNA: TGTGCCAGCACCGACTACTACGAGCAGTACTTC. This translates into CASTDYYEQYF.

The DNA for the CDR3 is TGTGCCAGCAGCGCCACAGGGGGAAATCAGCCCCAGCATTTT. Its translation is CASSATGGNQPQHF. J is TRBJ1-5 and V is TRBV9; 8 bases fit TRBD1. Germline values: CDR1 SGDLS, CDR2 YYNGEE. The CDR3 totals 14 residues. J lost 4 bases, V lost 3 bases, and 3 bases had no gene match.

This chain connects TRBV7-8 to TRBJ1-2, with a possible D match to TRBD1 (6 bases). The CDR3 extends over 15 amino acids. The germline V gene has CDR1 SGHVS and CDR2 FQNEAQ. Trimming removed 1 base at V and 1 base at J, with 10 bases between. The CDR3, as DNA: TGTGCCAGCAGCTTAGAGGGGGACCTTAACTATGGCTACACCTTC. This codes for CASSLEGDLNYGYTF.

The chain is built from TRBV5-1 and TRBJ1-2, with TRBD1 matching 7 bases. The trim removed 4 bases at V and 0 bases at J, leaving 3 bases unmatched. The germline V gene encodes CDR1 SGHRS and CDR2 YFSETQ. The CDR3 runs to 14 residues. The CDR3 here is CASSPDRANYGYTF. The CDR3 DNA is TGCGCCAGCAGCCCCGACAGGGCTAACTATGGCTACACCTTC.

This clone has more than one count but fewer than ten. J is TRBJ2-1 and V is TRBV5-4, with D possibly being TRBD1 (6 bases). Per the germline V gene, CDR1 is SGHNT and CDR2 is YYREEE (reference sequence). The CDR3 runs 12 residues. V was cut by 4 bases and J by 8 bases, with 10 bases left in between. The CDR3 loop is CASSQQGDEQFF. CDR3 DNA sequence: TGTGCCAGCAGCCAACAGGGAGATGAGCAGTTCTTC.

V gene TRBV4-2 combines with J gene TRBJ1-2; D is possibly TRBD1 (5 bases). Trimming took off 1 base at V and 4 bases at J, with 13 bases between the two ends. From germline, CDR1 is LGHNA and CDR2 YNFKEQ. The CDR3 consists of 15 residues. CDR3 nucleotide sequence: TGTGCCAGCAGCCAAGGAATGGGGGAGGGCTATGGCTACACCTTC. Protein product: CASSQGMGEGYGYTF.

This sequence joins TRBV30 and TRBJ1-4, with D uncertain. Germline V gene data show CDR1 as GTSNPN and CDR2 as SVGIG (reference sequence). CDR3 length equals 13 residues. The V and J ends lost 2 bases and 3 bases respectively, with 7 bases between them. CDR3 in amino acids: CAWSLQSNEKLFF. As DNA, the CDR3 is TGTGCCTGGAGTCTGCAGTCTAATGAAAAACTGTTTTTT. Complete variable domain (other parts from reference TRBV30 and TRBJ1-4): SQTIHQWPATLVQPVGSPLSLECTVEGTSNPNLYWYRQAAGRGLQLLFYSVGIGQISSEVPQNLSASRPQDRQFILSSKKLLLSDSGFYLCAWSLQSNEKLFFGSGTQLSVL.

This chain links TRBV13 with TRBJ1-4; TRBD1 is a possible D gene (5 bases). The ends were cut back, 0 bases at V and 4 bases at J, with 9 bases in the middle. CDR1 and CDR2 (germline): PRHDT, FYEKMQ (reference sequence). This CDR3 is 15 amino acids long. CDR3 loop: CASSLGQAYNEKLFF. CDR3 nucleotides: TGTGCCAGCAGCTTAGGACAGGCCTATAATGAAAAACTGTTTTTT.

The rearrangement joins TRBV2 to TRBJ1-1, with 9 bases that match TRBD1. The V gene's germline CDR1 is SNHLY and CDR2 FYNNEI. Losses at the gene ends were 6 bases for V and 4 bases for J; bases not matched to a gene: 15. The CDR3 is 17 residues long. The CDR3: CASSIPGGQGTATEAFF. Here the CDR3 DNA reads TGTGCCAGCAGCATCCCAGGGGGACAGGGTACGGCCACTGAAGCTTTCTTT.

The CDR3 region has the DNA TGTGCCAGTAGTACCCGATACAGGGGGCAGTGGGTCGAGAGCAATCAGCCCCAGCATTTT. Amino acids: CASSTRYRGQWVESNQPQHF. This rearrangement joins TRBV19 to TRBJ1-5; TRBD1 aligns across 9 bases. Germline V gives CDR1 LNHDA, CDR2 SQIVND (reference sequence). The CDR3 is 20 residues long. Germline trimming cut 4 bases from V and 1 base from J; bases unmatched to any gene: 17.

The chain is built from TRBV27 and TRBJ1-2; tentatively, D is TRBD1 (6 bases). Germline CDR1 and CDR2: MNHEY and SMNVEV (reference sequence). Deletions cut 0 bases from V and 5 bases from J, with 16 bases between. The CDR3 has 16 amino acids. The CDR3 sequence is CASSLSEVGGPYGYTF. DNA of the CDR3: TGTGCCAGCAGTTTATCGGAGGTCGGGGGCCCTTATGGCTACACCTTC.